This TCR beta chain was obtained from a study of blood T cell repertoires in COVID-19. Per the original data handling: The assay estimated nucleated cells by amplifying reference gene primers. Only in-frame clones appear in the TCRdb table, and some are missing; sequencing was by immunoSEQ multiplex PCR. V, J and clone size derive from that table, while D and trimming were established from the DNA sequence. The sample records about 200,000 clones, roughly 88% being singletons. The source is a middle-aged woman who had recovered from COVID-19. The sample comprised peripheral blood.

The CDR3 spells CASSSQGTEAFF. In nucleotides, the CDR3 is TGTGCCAGCAGCTCCCAGGGTACTGAAGCTTTCTTT. The chain is built from TRBV13 and TRBJ1-1, with D possibly being TRBD1 (5 bases). V lost 4 bases to trimming and J lost 5 bases, with 8 bases between them. Germline lookup yields CDR1 PRHDT and CDR2 FYEKMQ (reference sequence). This CDR3 is built from 12 residues. Full variable domain (remainder filled in from reference TRBV13 and TRBJ1-1): AAGVIQSPRHLIKEKRETATLKCYPIPRHDTVYWYQQGPGQDPQFLISFYEKMQSDKGSIPDRFSAQQFSDYHSELNMSSLELGDSALYFCASSSQGTEAFFGQGTRLTVV.